The next 10 T cell receptor beta chains were all read from a single sample in a study of regulatory T cells in long-lasting Graves disease. Combining iRepertoire HTBI primers with Arm-PCR of CDR3 regions, the authors built TCR beta libraries. TCRdb independently ran MiXCR on the multiplex PCR reads; one entry per CDR3 protein. Found here are more than 350,000 distinct CDR3 sequences, about 15% of them singletons; the top ten hold approximately 15%. Specified time point: newly diagnosed GD, antithyroid drugs for less than 3 months. The TCR library was made from RNA that had been extracted from PBMCs in TRIzol. The same sample was also used in a study of T cells in Graves' hyperthyroidism and ophthalmopathy.

The specimen was peripheral blood mononuclear cells (PBMCs), collected at new diagnosis, from a patient treated with antithyroid drugs. Source of these receptors: a woman younger than 45 with Graves disease.

This clonotype was picked up many times. The genes are TRBV2 and TRBJ2-1; D unclear. CDR1 SNHLY and CDR2 FYNNEI come from the germline V gene. This CDR3 comprises 13 residues. V was cut by 1 base and J by 10 bases, with 11 bases left in between. Here the CDR3 reads CASSEVGSHEQFF. CDR3 nucleotides: TGTGCCAGCAGTGAAGTAGGCTCGCACGAGCAGTTCTTC. Together with reference TRBV2 and TRBJ2-1, the CDR3 gives the full variable domain: EPEVTQTPSHQVTQMGQEVILRCVPISNHLYFYWYRQILGQKVEFLVSFYNNEISEKSEIFDDQFSVERPDGSNFTLKIRSTKLEDSAMYFCASSEVGSHEQFFGPGTRLTVL.

This clonotype has only a few counts. This could be a read error, since a much larger clone is one nucleotide away. The chain joins TRBV20-1 to TRBJ2-7; perhaps TRBD1 as D (6 bases). The CDR3 contains 16 residues. The germline gives CDR1 DFQATT, CDR2 SNEGSKA (reference sequence). CDR3 sequence (DNA): TGCAGTGCTAGATCGGAGACAGGCCGACCTATCTACGAGCGGTACTTC. It codes for CSARSETGRPIYERYF.

V gene TRBV20-1 combines with J gene TRBJ1-2; TRBD1 aligns across 9 bases. Germline V CDR1 and CDR2: DFQATT, SNEGSKA (reference sequence). V lost 3 bases and J lost 4; bases outside the gene matches: 12. The CDR3 covers 16 residues. The CDR3 DNA reads as TGCAGTGCTAGCGTACTATTACAGGGGGCCTCCTATGGCTACACCTTC. Translating gives CSASVLLQGASYGYTF.

Many counts were recorded for this clonotype. The rearrangement uses TRBV18 and TRBJ2-7; D is perhaps TRBD1 (5 bases). Germline V gene data show CDR1 as KGHSH and CDR2 as LQKENI. This CDR3 region has 14 residues. Trimming took off 4 bases at V and 3 bases at J, with 13 bases between the two ends. The CDR3 DNA sequence: TGTGCCAGCTCACAGATCGACAGTAACTACGAGCAGTACTTC. It is translated as CASSQIDSNYEQYF.

This clonotype was seen repeatedly, ten times or more. The chain is built from TRBV20-1 and TRBJ1-1, with D perhaps matching TRBD1 (5 bases). The CDR3 is 12 amino acids. V was shortened by 3 bases and J by 3 bases, with 8 bases between the two germline ends. From germline, CDR1 is DFQATT and CDR2 SNEGSKA (reference sequence). This CDR3 reads CSARIQDTEAFF. The CDR3 coding sequence is TGCAGTGCTAGGATACAGGACACTGAAGCTTTCTTT.

V usage is TRBV6-1 and J usage is TRBJ2-5; D perhaps matches TRBD1 (6 bases). The CDR3 is 17 amino acids. V dropped 6 bases and J dropped 5 bases, with 25 bases sitting between them. Germline CDR1 reads MNHNS; CDR2 reads SASEGT. As DNA, the CDR3 is TGTGCCAGCAGGAGGGTAACAGGGATTTGGGGCCTGGAGACCCAGTACTTC. It codes for CASRRVTGIWGLETQYF.

Comments on this clonotype: A much larger clone sits a single nucleotide away, making a read error possible. The chain couples TRBV6-2 or TRBV6-3 to TRBJ2-7; the D gene is possibly TRBD1 (5 bases). The CDR3 has 17 residues. Germline CDR1 MNHEY, CDR2 SVGEGT. The V end was cut by 7 bases, the J end by 0 bases, with 22 bases between. The CDR3 protein is CASTPDRRQRGSYEQYF. In DNA, the CDR3 is TGTGCCAGCACCCCTGACCGCCGACAAAGGGGCTCCTACGAGCAGTACTTC.

This clonotype is a singleton in its sample. CDR3 residues: CASSLVYGDTEAFF. CDR3 sequence (DNA): TGTGCCAGCAGCTTGGTGTATGGGGACACTGAAGCTTTCTTT. V gene TRBV4-2 combines with J gene TRBJ1-1; D uncertain. This CDR3 is 14 amino acids long. The V gene's germline CDR1 is LGHNA and CDR2 YNFKEQ. V lost 5 bases and J 3 bases, leaving 13 bases between the germline ends.

This chain links TRBV6-1 with TRBJ1-1; 7 bases are a match to TRBD1. Germline CDR1 is MNHNS and CDR2 is SASEGT. V shed 6 bases, J shed 7 bases, and the junction held 11 bases outside the gene matches. The CDR3 has 14 residues. CDR3 in amino acids: CASRPEGALGEAFF. The CDR3 DNA follows: TGTGCCAGCAGGCCTGAGGGGGCGCTCGGTGAAGCTTTCTTT.

The sample holds many counts of this clonotype. V and J are TRBV28 and TRBJ2-5; 9 bases agree with TRBD2. The germline V gene has CDR1 MDHEN and CDR2 SYDVKM. The CDR3 runs to 14 residues. Trimming at V came to 8 bases and at J to 5 bases, leaving 9 bases not matched to a gene. This CDR3 reads CASVREGRGETQYF. CDR3 coding DNA: TGTGCCAGCGTGCGGGAGGGACGTGGGGAGACCCAGTACTTC.